A single sample gave rise to the 20 T cell receptor beta chains below, sequenced in a study of blood T cell repertoires in COVID-19. Repertoires were generated with immunoSEQ multiplex PCR, while TCRdb's copy carries only in-frame clones and drops some. The sample holds roughly 200,000 clones, roughly 90% seen once. Sequencing was performed on peripheral blood. The receptors stem from a man aged 45-60 years with acute or convalescent COVID-19.

CDR3 sequence reads: CASSPTGNEQFF. The CDR3 region has the DNA TGTGCCAGCAGCCCTACGGGCAATGAGCAGTTCTTC. This chain links TRBV3-1 (or the pseudogene TRBV3-2) with TRBJ2-1; D unresolved. The CDR3 sequence is 12 residues long. The germline V and J ends were trimmed by 4 bases and 6 bases, with 7 bases remaining between them. Germline V gene data show CDR1 as LGHDT and CDR2 as YNNKEL (reference sequence).

The genes are TRBV19 and TRBJ2-1, with 10 bases that match TRBD1. J gave up 4 bases and V 4 bases, and 7 bases lay outside the gene matches. Germline assignment: CDR1 LNHDA and CDR2 SQIVND (reference sequence). The CDR3 length is 16 residues. The CDR3 is CASSTGQGVGYNEQFF. CDR3 DNA: TGTGCCAGTAGTACCGGACAGGGGGTAGGGTACAATGAGCAGTTCTTC.

This clone appeared once. This rearrangement joins TRBV5-6 to TRBJ1-3, with a weak D call TRBD1 (5 bases). V was trimmed by 2 bases and J by 3 bases, leaving 9 bases between them. The CDR3 is 14 amino acids. Germline CDR1 is SGHDT and CDR2 is YYEEEE. The CDR3, as DNA: TGTGCCAGCAGCTTTCCAGGGATTGGAAACACCATATATTTT. Translating it yields CASSFPGIGNTIYF.

The chain recombines TRBV4-2 with TRBJ2-5, with TRBD1 identical over 9 bases. J lost 7 bases, V lost 3 bases, and 9 bases had no gene match. Germline CDR1 and CDR2: LGHNA and YNFKEQ. The CDR3 spans 15 residues. The CDR3, as DNA: TGTGCCAGCAGCCAGGACCGCGGGACAGGGCTGACCCAGTACTTC. Amino acid sequence: CASSQDRGTGLTQYF.

CDR3 in DNA: TGTGCCAGCAGCTTAGTAGGGGGCATGAACACCGGGGAGCTGTTTTTT. The encoded protein is CASSLVGGMNTGELFF. V and J are TRBV11-2 and TRBJ2-2; TRBD1 aligns across 7 bases. Trimming cost V 1 base and J 1 base; bases outside gene matches: 3. The CDR3 has 16 residues. Germline CDR1 and CDR2: SGHAT and FQNNGV.

V usage is TRBV10-3 and J usage is TRBJ1-2; tentatively, D is TRBD1 (6 bases). The germline gives CDR1 ENHRY, CDR2 SYGVKD. V dropped 3 bases and J dropped 0 bases, with 17 bases sitting between them. CDR3 length equals 17 residues. The CDR3 is CAISDKDRSYSNYGYTF. The CDR3 nucleotides read TGTGCCATCAGTGATAAAGACAGGTCCTACTCTAACTATGGCTACACCTTC.

The chain combines TRBV7-9 with TRBJ1-2; D not certain. Germline V CDR1 and CDR2: SEHNR, FQNEAQ (reference sequence). This CDR3 spans 13 amino acids. The V end was cut by 1 base, the J end by 6 bases, with 9 bases between. The CDR3 loop reads CASSLGAGNGYTF. The DNA of the CDR3 is TGTGCCAGCAGCTTAGGGGCGGGAAATGGCTACACCTTC.

This chain connects TRBV11-2 to TRBJ2-1; 13 bases are shared with TRBD2. Losses at the gene ends were 1 base for V and 6 bases for J; bases not matched to a gene: 6. The CDR3 has 17 residues. Germline lookup yields CDR1 SGHAT and CDR2 FQNNGV. The CDR3 spells CASSLVMTSGGPNEQFF. The CDR3 region has the DNA TGTGCCAGCAGCTTAGTCATGACTAGCGGGGGGCCCAATGAGCAGTTCTTC.

This sequence joins TRBV18 and TRBJ2-3, with 11 bases fitting TRBD2. Trimming cost V 6 bases and J 3 bases; bases outside gene matches: 5. The CDR3 contains 15 residues. The V gene's germline CDR1 is KGHSH and CDR2 LQKENI. CDR3 sequence (DNA): TGTGCCAGCTCCCAAGGGACTAGCGGAACAGATACGCAGTATTTT. As protein: CASSQGTSGTDTQYF.

Only one count was recorded for this clone. The chain has TRBV6-6 and TRBJ1-2; no firm D call. Germline CDR1 reads MNHNY; CDR2 reads SVGAGI (reference sequence). Trimming pared 5 bases from V and 8 bases from J, leaving 18 bases between. The CDR3 runs 14 residues. The CDR3 loop reads CASSPQSGLSGYTF. In nucleotides, the CDR3 is TGTGCCAGCAGTCCCCAGTCCGGGTTGAGCGGCTACACCTTC.

J is TRBJ2-1 and V is TRBV12-3 or TRBV12-4; D gene unclear. Trimming cost V 6 bases and J 7 bases, with 7 bases left between them. The CDR3 is 11 residues long. The CDR3 coding sequence is TGTGCCAGCAGCCTATGGAATGAGCAGTTCTTC. Residues: CASSLWNEQFF.

The chain recombines TRBV5-6 with TRBJ2-6; possibly TRBD1 for D (6 bases). Germline assignment: CDR1 SGHDT and CDR2 YYEEEE. The CDR3 runs 15 residues. V was cut by 1 base and J by 2 bases, with 7 bases left in between. In DNA form, the CDR3 reads TGTGCCAGCAGCTTGAAGGGGGCTGGGGCCAACGTCCTGACTTTC. It is translated as CASSLKGAGANVLTF.

The rearrangement links TRBV7-9 to TRBJ2-5; D is possibly TRBD2 (5 bases). Trimming took 5 bases from V and 5 from J, leaving 15 bases between them. The CDR3 has 14 residues. Germline assignment: CDR1 SEHNR and CDR2 FQNEAQ (reference sequence). For the CDR3, the DNA is TGTGCCAGCAGCCCCGGGTCCTCGGGGGAGACCCAGTACTTC. Translating it yields CASSPGSSGETQYF.

The J gene is TRBJ2-7, the V gene TRBV19; 11 nucleotides align to TRBD2. Per the germline V gene, CDR1 is LNHDA and CDR2 is SQIVND (reference sequence). Unmatched junction bases numbered 5, after V lost 5 bases and J lost 2 bases. This CDR3 spans 15 amino acids. This chain's CDR3 is CASSASSGRTYEQYF. The CDR3 DNA reads TGTGCCAGTAGTGCCTCTAGCGGGAGGACCTACGAGCAGTACTTC.

The chain carries TRBV5-4 and TRBJ2-4; unclear D gene. CDR1 and CDR2 (germline): SGHNT, YYREEE (reference sequence). The CDR3 spans 16 residues. Trimming pared 0 bases from V and 1 base from J, leaving 11 bases between. The CDR3 DNA reads TGTGCCAGCAGCTTGGATATTAAAGCGGCCAAAAACATTCAGTACTTC. Translated, it gives CASSLDIKAAKNIQYF.

This clone has a single count. This chain links TRBV6-1 with TRBJ2-1; 7 bases map to TRBD2. V shed 3 bases, J shed 9 bases, and the junction held 20 bases outside the gene matches. The CDR3 covers 18 residues. The germline V gene has CDR1 MNHNS and CDR2 SASEGT. The CDR3 reads CASSDGVAGGRSHSEQFF. CDR3 sequence (DNA): TGTGCCAGCAGTGACGGAGTAGCGGGCGGGAGATCACACAGTGAGCAGTTCTTC.

V gene TRBV14 combines with J gene TRBJ2-1; 8 bases line up with TRBD2. Trimming removed 6 bases from V and 2 bases from J; junction bases left unmatched: 6. The CDR3 contains 15 residues. CDR1 and CDR2 from the germline V gene are SGHDN and FVKESK. The CDR3 sequence is CASSRGGRAYNEQFF. The CDR3 DNA reads as TGTGCCAGCAGTCGCGGGGGGAGGGCCTACAATGAGCAGTTCTTC. The whole variable domain, filled in from reference TRBV14 and TRBJ2-1, reads EAGVTQFPSHSVIEKGQTVTLRCDPISGHDNLYWYRRVMGKEIKFLLHFVKESKQDESGMPNNRFLAERTGGTYSTLKVQPAELEDSGVYFCASSRGGRAYNEQFFGPGTRLTVL.

J is TRBJ2-7 and V is TRBV15; no clear D gene. The CDR3 is 13 amino acids. Trimming removed 3 bases at V and 3 bases at J, with 9 bases between. Germline V gene sequence: CDR1 LNHNV, CDR2 YYDKDF (reference sequence). Here the CDR3 reads CATSRARNYEQYV. The DNA of the CDR3 is TGTGCCACCAGCAGGGCCAGAAACTACGAGCAGTACGTC.

The chain has TRBV5-6 and TRBJ2-1, with 12 bases fitting TRBD1. This CDR3 spans 17 amino acids. Germline CDR1 SGHDT, CDR2 YYEEEE. After removal of 4 bases from V and 4 bases from J, the junction contained 9 bases not matched to a gene. The CDR3: CASSDRDRGLSYNEQFF. The DNA of the CDR3 is TGTGCCAGCAGCGACCGGGACAGGGGGCTGAGTTACAATGAGCAGTTCTTC.

V gene TRBV11-2 combines with J gene TRBJ2-2; TRBD2 matches 8 bases. The germline V gene has CDR1 SGHAT and CDR2 FQNNGV. The CDR3 covers 15 residues. Trimming removed 5 bases from V and 2 bases from J; junction bases left unmatched: 4. The CDR3 DNA follows: TGTGCCAGCAGCGTAGCGGGGACAAACACCGGGGAGCTGTTTTTT. Translated, it gives CASSVAGTNTGELFF.